A single sample gave rise to the 25 T cell receptor beta chains below, sequenced in a study of early T cells in non-severe SARS-CoV-2 infection. TCRdb itself ran the 5' RACE reads through MiXCR, one entry per CDR3 protein. Of 28,000 or so distinct CDR3 sequences in the sample, roughly 5% were seen once. Sequencing was performed on whole blood. These receptors were taken from an adult who was a healthcare worker with PCR-confirmed SARS-CoV-2 infection or an uninfected control (not recorded which).

This clonotype came up many times. The rearrangement uses TRBV13 and TRBJ1-2, with 9 bases fitting TRBD1. With V trimmed by 6 bases and J by 3 bases, 5 bases remained unmatched. Germline V CDR1 and CDR2: PRHDT, FYEKMQ (reference sequence). This CDR3 comprises 14 residues. The CDR3 reads CASRQDRGDYGYTF. CDR3 DNA: TGTGCCAGCAGGCAAGACAGGGGGGACTATGGCTACACCTTC.

J is TRBJ2-1 and V is TRBV6-2 or TRBV6-3, with D uncertain. The germline V and J ends were trimmed by 5 bases and 5 bases, with 10 bases remaining between them. The CDR3 is 13 amino acids. Germline-derived CDR1 and CDR2 are MNHEY and SVGEGT. The CDR3 sequence is CASSGETNNEQFF. Written as DNA, the CDR3 is TGTGCCAGCAGTGGGGAAACCAACAATGAGCAGTTCTTC.

This clonotype came up many times. The chain uses TRBV30 and TRBJ2-7; weak D call: TRBD1 (5 bases). The V and J ends lost 0 bases and 3 bases respectively, with 9 bases between them. The length of the CDR3 is 13 residues. Germline CDR1 GTSNPN, CDR2 SVGIG (reference sequence). Written as DNA, the CDR3 is TGTGCCTGGAGTGTACCCCAGGGCTACGAGCAGTACTTC. Translating it yields CAWSVPQGYEQYF.

This clonotype was counted ten times or more. The CDR3 DNA reads as TGTGCCAGCAGGGGGGGGTACAGCGGCCACAATGAGCAGTTCTTC. Translated, it gives CASRGGYSGHNEQFF. The J gene is TRBJ2-1, the V gene TRBV28, with TRBD2 matching 7 bases. The V and J ends lost 6 bases and 5 bases, in that order; junction bases with no gene match: 10. The germline gives CDR1 MDHEN, CDR2 SYDVKM. This CDR3 comprises 15 residues.

This clonotype was observed many times. The chain has TRBV20-1 and TRBJ1-2; D not certain. Germline loops: CDR1 DFQATT, CDR2 SNEGSKA (reference sequence). V was cut by 6 bases and J by 5 bases, with 10 bases left in between. The CDR3 has 11 residues. This CDR3 is CSAENQYGYTF. CDR3 sequence (DNA): TGCAGTGCGGAAAATCAGTATGGCTACACCTTC.

This clonotype was seen repeatedly, ten times or more. The rearrangement joins TRBV5-4 to TRBJ2-3, with TRBD2 identical over 11 bases. Germline V lookup: CDR1 SGHNT, CDR2 YYREEE (reference sequence). Unmatched junction bases numbered 5, after V lost 4 bases and J lost 4 bases. The CDR3 is made up of 15 amino acids. Here the CDR3 DNA reads TGTGCCAGCAGCCATAGCGGGAGGGCTGCAGATACGCAGTATTTT. Translating gives CASSHSGRAADTQYF.

Many counts were recorded for this clonotype. This chain joins TRBV7-9 and TRBJ2-6; 8 nucleotides match TRBD2. Losses at the gene ends were 2 bases for V and 0 bases for J; bases not matched to a gene: 18. CDR1 and CDR2 (germline): SEHNR, FQNEAQ (reference sequence). The CDR3 consists of 22 residues. DNA of the CDR3: TGTGCCAGCAGCTTATTTGGCGTTAGCGCGGGAGGCCGGGGCTCTGGGGCCAACGTCCTGACTTTC. Translated: CASSLFGVSAGGRGSGANVLTF.

This clonotype was recorded at least ten times. This chain joins TRBV20-1 and TRBJ2-7; D may correspond to TRBD1 or TRBD2 (5 bases each). This CDR3 comprises 11 residues. Per the germline V gene, CDR1 is DFQATT and CDR2 is SNEGSKA (reference sequence). The CDR3 DNA follows: TGCGCCCAACGTGGGGGCTACGAGCAGTACTTC. Its translation: CAQRGGYEQYF.

This clonotype has a count of ten or more. The V call is TRBV20-1, the J call TRBJ1-2; D remains unclear. From germline, CDR1 is DFQATT and CDR2 SNEGSKA (reference sequence). The V end was cut by 3 bases, the J end by 5 bases, with 7 bases between. This CDR3 region has 11 residues. The CDR3 DNA reads TGCAGTGCTAGTCATGGGTATGGCTACACCTTC. Its translation: CSASHGYGYTF.

This clonotype was counted at least ten times. The V call is TRBV7-2, the J call TRBJ2-1, with a tentative D call TRBD2 (5 bases). Trimming shortened V by 7 bases and J by 8 bases, and 12 bases separated the two germline ends. Germline-derived CDR1 and CDR2 are SGHTA and FQGNSA. The CDR3 length is 12 residues. The CDR3 spells CASTGSGYEQFF. For the CDR3, the DNA is TGTGCCAGCACTGGGAGTGGATATGAGCAGTTCTTC.

The sample holds many counts of this clonotype. The V and J genes are TRBV7-9 and TRBJ2-3; TRBD1 might be the D (6 bases). CDR3 length equals 19 residues. The V and J ends lost 4 bases and 3 bases respectively, with 26 bases between them. From germline, CDR1 is SEHNR and CDR2 FQNEAQ (reference sequence). CDR3 residues: CASSSSYLNRDGATDTQYF. CDR3 sequence (DNA): TGTGCCAGCAGCTCATCATACTTAAACAGGGATGGGGCAACAGATACGCAGTATTTT.

This clonotype has a count of ten or more. The V and J genes are TRBV4-2 and TRBJ2-2; TRBD1 might be the D (5 bases). Germline values: CDR1 LGHNA, CDR2 YNFKEQ. The V gene lost 0 bases and the J gene lost 5 bases, with 13 bases spanning the gap. CDR3 length equals 16 residues. In DNA form, the CDR3 reads TGTGCCAGCAGCCAAGATGGGGCAGGGAAGACCGGGGAGCTGTTTTTT. It translates to CASSQDGAGKTGELFF.

As to this clonotype: This sequence may be a read error, since a much larger clone differs from it by one base. The V call is TRBV30, the J call TRBJ2-7; 7 nucleotides align to TRBD2. J gave up 2 bases and V 0 bases, and 10 bases lay outside the gene matches. Germline assignment: CDR1 GTSNPN and CDR2 SVGIG (reference sequence). CDR3 size: 16 residues. The CDR3 reads CAWSVLKGGLTYEQYF. The CDR3 bases are TGTGCCTGGAGTGTACTTAAGGGAGGGTTGACCTACGAGCAGTACTTC.

The chain is built from TRBV6-1 and TRBJ2-7, with TRBD1 identical over 7 bases. The CDR3 runs 15 residues. Germline CDR1 is MNHNS and CDR2 is SASEGT. Trimming took 4 bases from V and 3 from J; bases not matched to a gene: 9. The CDR3 loop reads CASSAMPQGDYEQYF. CDR3 coding DNA: TGTGCCAGCAGTGCCATGCCGCAGGGGGACTACGAGCAGTACTTC.

With respect to this clonotype: A clone one base away is much larger, so this may be a read error. This chain connects TRBV6-2 or TRBV6-3 to TRBJ1-2; the D gene is possibly TRBD1 (6 bases). The CDR3 consists of 12 residues. V dropped 7 bases and J dropped 11 bases, with 17 bases sitting between them. Per the germline V gene, CDR1 is MNHEY and CDR2 is SVGEGT. CDR3 protein: CASTQGTRSYTF. The CDR3 DNA sequence: TGTGCCAGCACCCAGGGGACGAGGAGTTACACCTTC.

J is TRBJ2-2 and V is TRBV15, with 7 positions matching TRBD1. The length of the CDR3 is 13 residues. Trimming at V came to 2 bases and at J to 6 bases, leaving 0 bases not matched to a gene. CDR1 LNHNV and CDR2 YYDKDF come from the germline V gene (reference sequence). The CDR3 protein is CATSRRGPGELFF. The CDR3 nucleotides are TGTGCCACCAGCAGAAGGGGGCCCGGGGAGCTGTTTTTT.

This clonotype was observed many times. The rearrangement joins TRBV29-1 to TRBJ1-1; D remains unclear. Germline V lookup: CDR1 SQVTM, CDR2 ANQGSEA. Trimming stripped 2 bases from V and 8 bases from J, with 12 bases between. This CDR3 contains 12 residues. In nucleotides, the CDR3 is TGCAGCGTTGAAAAAGGGTCGCTGGAAGCTTTCTTT. Amino acid sequence: CSVEKGSLEAFF.

This clonotype was found many times. The V and J genes are TRBV6-5 and TRBJ2-7; weak D call: TRBD1 (5 bases). The length of the CDR3 is 13 residues. The V and J ends lost 5 bases and 7 bases respectively, with 15 bases between them. Looked up from germline, CDR1 is MNHEY and CDR2 is SVGAGI. CDR3: CASSETIAGEQYF. The CDR3 bases are TGTGCCAGCAGTGAGACGATCGCAGGGGAGCAGTACTTC.

This clonotype was counted many times. V usage is TRBV7-6 and J usage is TRBJ2-1; weak D call: TRBD1 (6 bases). V lost 5 bases and J 5 bases, leaving 13 bases between the germline ends. The CDR3 totals 14 residues. CDR1 SGHVS and CDR2 FNYEAQ come from the germline V gene. The CDR3 loop reads CASSPQGGHNEQFF. The CDR3 nucleotides are TGTGCCAGCAGCCCACAGGGCGGCCACAATGAGCAGTTCTTC.

This clonotype was observed a handful of times. V gene TRBV20-1 combines with J gene TRBJ1-5; D is undetermined. V shed 6 bases and J shed 0 bases, with 15 bases lying between them. Germline V gene sequence: CDR1 DFQATT, CDR2 SNEGSKA (reference sequence). CDR3 size: 15 residues. CDR3 loop: CSATPTGYSNQPQHF. In nucleotides, the CDR3 is TGCAGTGCCACTCCGACGGGCTATAGCAATCAGCCCCAGCATTTT.

Comment on this clonotype: The junction does not match germline at one end; this may be a read error. In nucleotides, the CDR3 is TGTGCCAGCAGAACAACAGGGGGCCGGGATTTT. Translated, it gives CASRTTGGRDF. This sequence joins TRBV28 and TRBJ1-5, with 9 positions matching TRBD1. CDR1 and CDR2 from the germline V gene are MDHEN and SYDVKM. This CDR3 region has 11 residues.

There are many counts of this clonotype. The V and J genes are TRBV20-1 and TRBJ2-1; 9 bases agree with TRBD2. Trimming took 6 bases from V and 15 from J; bases not matched to a gene: 12. This CDR3 comprises 12 residues. Germline loops: CDR1 DFQATT, CDR2 SNEGSKA (reference sequence). The CDR3 is CSASTSGKTTFF. Written as DNA, the CDR3 is TGCAGTGCCTCGACTAGCGGCAAGACTACGTTCTTC.

This clonotype showed up many times. This chain joins TRBV7-2 and TRBJ2-5; the D gene is possibly TRBD2 (6 bases). The CDR3 sequence is 17 residues long. Trimming cost V 4 bases and J 4 bases, with 22 bases left between them. Per germline, CDR1 SGHTA and CDR2 FQGNSA. In DNA form, the CDR3 reads TGTGCCAGCAGCTGGGGGTTTCGACTAGTTGGTGGAGAGACCCAGTACTTC. Its translation: CASSWGFRLVGGETQYF. Looking up the rest from reference TRBV7-2 and TRBJ2-5 gives the full variable domain: GAGVSQSPSNKVTEKGKDVELRCDPISGHTALYWYRQSLGQGLEFLIYFQGNSAPDKSGLPSDRFSAERTGGSVSTLTIQRTQQEDSAVYLCASSWGFRLVGGETQYFGPGTRLLVL.

The rearrangement joins TRBV6-5 to TRBJ1-3, with D uncertain. Germline lookup yields CDR1 MNHEY and CDR2 SVGAGI. The CDR3 runs 11 residues. V was clipped by 4 bases and J by 7 bases, with 5 bases between them. The CDR3 loop reads CASSSMNTIYF. In nucleotides, the CDR3 is TGTGCCAGCAGTTCTATGAACACCATATATTTT.

This clonotype occurred many times. V usage is TRBV19 and J usage is TRBJ2-3; maybe TRBD2 (6 bases). V was shortened by 3 bases and J by 4 bases, with 14 bases between the two germline ends. From germline, CDR1 is LNHDA and CDR2 SQIVND (reference sequence). CDR3 length: 15 amino acids. The CDR3 is CASSMQYGSADTQYF. Here the CDR3 DNA reads TGTGCCAGTAGTATGCAATACGGGAGCGCAGATACGCAGTATTTT.